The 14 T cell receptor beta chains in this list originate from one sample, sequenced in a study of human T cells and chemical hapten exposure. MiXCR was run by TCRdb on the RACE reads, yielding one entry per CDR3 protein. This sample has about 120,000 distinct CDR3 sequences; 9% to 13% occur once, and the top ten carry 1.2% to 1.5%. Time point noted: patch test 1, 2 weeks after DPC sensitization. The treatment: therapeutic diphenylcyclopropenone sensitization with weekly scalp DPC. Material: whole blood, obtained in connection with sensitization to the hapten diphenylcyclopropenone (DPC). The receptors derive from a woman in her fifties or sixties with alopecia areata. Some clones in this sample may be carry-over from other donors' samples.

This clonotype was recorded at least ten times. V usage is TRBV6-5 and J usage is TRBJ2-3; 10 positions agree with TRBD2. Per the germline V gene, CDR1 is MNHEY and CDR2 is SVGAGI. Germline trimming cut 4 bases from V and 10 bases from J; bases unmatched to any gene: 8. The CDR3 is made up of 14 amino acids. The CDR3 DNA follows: TGTGCCAGCAGTTCTACTAGCGGGACCTTGGCGCAGTATTTT. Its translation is CASSSTSGTLAQYF.

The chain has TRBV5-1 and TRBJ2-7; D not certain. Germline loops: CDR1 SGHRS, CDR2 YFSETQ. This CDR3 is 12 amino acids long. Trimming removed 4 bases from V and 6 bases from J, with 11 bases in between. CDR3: CASSPAPGEQYF. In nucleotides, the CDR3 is TGCGCCAGCAGCCCGGCGCCCGGCGAGCAGTACTTC.

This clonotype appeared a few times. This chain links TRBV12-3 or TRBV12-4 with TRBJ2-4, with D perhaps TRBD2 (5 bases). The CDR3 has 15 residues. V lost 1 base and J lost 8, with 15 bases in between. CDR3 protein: CASSLVPGFSDIQYF. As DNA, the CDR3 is TGTGCCAGCAGTTTAGTTCCGGGGTTCTCGGACATTCAGTACTTC.

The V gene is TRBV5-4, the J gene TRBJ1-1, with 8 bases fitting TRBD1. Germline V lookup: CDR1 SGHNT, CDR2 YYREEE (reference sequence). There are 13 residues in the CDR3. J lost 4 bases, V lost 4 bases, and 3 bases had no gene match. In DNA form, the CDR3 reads TGTGCCAGCAGCCAGGGGACAGGCACTGAAGCTTTCTTT. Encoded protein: CASSQGTGTEAFF.

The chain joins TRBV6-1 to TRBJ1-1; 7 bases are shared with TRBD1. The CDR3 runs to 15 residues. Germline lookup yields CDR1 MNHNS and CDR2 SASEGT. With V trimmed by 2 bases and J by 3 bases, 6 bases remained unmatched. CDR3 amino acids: CASSEWVRGDTEAFF. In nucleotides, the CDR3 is TGTGCCAGCAGTGAATGGGTCAGGGGGGACACTGAAGCTTTCTTT.

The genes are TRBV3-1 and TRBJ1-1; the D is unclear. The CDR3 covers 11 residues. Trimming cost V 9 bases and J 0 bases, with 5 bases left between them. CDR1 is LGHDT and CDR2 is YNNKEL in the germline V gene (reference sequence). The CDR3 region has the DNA TGTGCCAGGTACATGAACACTGAAGCTTTCTTT. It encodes CARYMNTEAFF.

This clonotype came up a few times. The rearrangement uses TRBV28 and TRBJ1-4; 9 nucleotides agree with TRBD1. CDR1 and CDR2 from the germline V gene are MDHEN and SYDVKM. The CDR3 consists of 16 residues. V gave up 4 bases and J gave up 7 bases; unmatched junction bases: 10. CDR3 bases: TGTGCCAGCAGTTCCCTTCCGGGACAGGGATCTGAAAAACTGTTTTTT. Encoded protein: CASSSLPGQGSEKLFF.

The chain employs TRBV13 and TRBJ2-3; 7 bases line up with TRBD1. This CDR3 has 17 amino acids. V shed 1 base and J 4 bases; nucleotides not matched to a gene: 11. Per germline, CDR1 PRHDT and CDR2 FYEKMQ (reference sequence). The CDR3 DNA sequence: TGTGCCAGCAGCTTAGAGTTAGGGGGCAACAGTCCAGATACGCAGTATTTT. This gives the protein CASSLELGGNSPDTQYF. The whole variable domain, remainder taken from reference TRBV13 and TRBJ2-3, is AAGVIQSPRHLIKEKRETATLKCYPIPRHDTVYWYQQGPGQDPQFLISFYEKMQSDKGSIPDRFSAQQFSDYHSELNMSSLELGDSALYFCASSLELGGNSPDTQYFGPGTRLTVL.

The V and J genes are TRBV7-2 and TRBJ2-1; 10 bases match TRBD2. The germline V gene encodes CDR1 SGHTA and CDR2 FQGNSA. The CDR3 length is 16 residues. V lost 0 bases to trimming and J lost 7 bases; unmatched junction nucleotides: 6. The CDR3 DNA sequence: TGTGCCAGCAGCTTAGCCCTAGCGGGGGCCTCAAATGAGCAGTTCTTC. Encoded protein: CASSLALAGASNEQFF.

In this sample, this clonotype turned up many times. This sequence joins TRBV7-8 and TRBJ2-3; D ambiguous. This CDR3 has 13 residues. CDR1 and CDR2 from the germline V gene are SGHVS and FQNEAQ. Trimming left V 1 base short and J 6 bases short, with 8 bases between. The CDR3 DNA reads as TGTGCCAGCAGCTTAGGTCCGATCGATACGCAGTATTTT. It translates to CASSLGPIDTQYF.

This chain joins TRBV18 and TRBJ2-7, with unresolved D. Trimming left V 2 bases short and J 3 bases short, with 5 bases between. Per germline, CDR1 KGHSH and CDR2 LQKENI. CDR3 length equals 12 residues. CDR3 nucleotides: TGTGCCAGCTCACCAACAGACTACGAGCAGTACTTC. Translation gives CASSPTDYEQYF. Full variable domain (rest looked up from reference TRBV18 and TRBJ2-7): NAGVMQNPRHLVRRRGQEARLRCSPMKGHSHVYWYRQLPEEGLKFMVYLQKENIIDESGMPKERFSAEFPKEGPSILRIQQVVRGDSAAYFCASSPTDYEQYFGPGTRLTVT.

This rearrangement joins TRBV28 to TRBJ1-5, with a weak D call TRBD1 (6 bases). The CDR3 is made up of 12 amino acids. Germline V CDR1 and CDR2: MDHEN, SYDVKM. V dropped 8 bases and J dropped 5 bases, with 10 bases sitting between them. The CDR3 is CASGGGDQPQHF. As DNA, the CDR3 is TGTGCCAGCGGAGGGGGGGATCAGCCCCAGCATTTT. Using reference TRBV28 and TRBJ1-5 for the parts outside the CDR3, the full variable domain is DVKVTQSSRYLVKRTGEKVFLECVQDMDHENMFWYRQDPGLGLRLIYFSYDVKMKEKGDIPEGYSVSREKKERFSLILESASTNQTSMYLCASGGGDQPQHFGDGTRLSIL.

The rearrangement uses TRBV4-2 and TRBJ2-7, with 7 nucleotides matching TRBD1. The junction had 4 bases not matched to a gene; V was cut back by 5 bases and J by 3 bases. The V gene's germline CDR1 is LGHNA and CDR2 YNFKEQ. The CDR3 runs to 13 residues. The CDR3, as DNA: TGTGCCAGCAGCAGACAGGGTTTCTACGAGCAGTACTTC. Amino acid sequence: CASSRQGFYEQYF.

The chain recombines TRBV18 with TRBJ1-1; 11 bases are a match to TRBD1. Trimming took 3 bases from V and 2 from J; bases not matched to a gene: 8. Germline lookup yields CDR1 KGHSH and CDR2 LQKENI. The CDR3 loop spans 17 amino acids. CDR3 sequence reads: CASSPADRGPLNTEAFF. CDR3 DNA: TGTGCCAGCTCACCCGCGGACAGGGGGCCCCTAAACACTGAAGCTTTCTTT.